Each of the 10 T cell receptor beta chains below was sequenced from the same sample in a study of T-cell memory formation after mild COVID-19. TCRdb passed the 5' RACE reads through MiXCR, listing each CDR3 protein once. The repertoire holds more than 150,000 distinct CDR3 sequences, with around 18% as singletons. Material: PBMCs or a T cell subset sorted from them (not recorded which). These receptors were taken from a man between 18 and 29 years old who had mild COVID-19 (a few samples of this study predate the infection). Cell type and time point are not known.

With respect to this clonotype: A much larger clonotype is one base distant, so this may be a read error. The genes are TRBV6-6 and TRBJ1-1; D perhaps matches TRBD1 (5 bases). Germline loops: CDR1 MNHNY, CDR2 SVGAGI (reference sequence). Deletions cut 0 bases from V and 1 base from J, with 6 bases between. The CDR3 is made up of 14 amino acids. CDR3 residues: CASSYSTANTEAFF. The CDR3 DNA sequence: TGTGCCAGCAGTTACTCGACAGCGAACACTGAAGCTTTCTTT.

In this sample, this clonotype turned up a few times. This rearrangement joins TRBV4-3 to TRBJ1-6; 7 bases fit TRBD1. From germline, CDR1 is LGHNA and CDR2 YSLEER. The CDR3 spans 17 residues. J was trimmed by 11 bases and V by 0 bases; bases with no gene match: 13. The CDR3 loop is CASSQEGRVRRGPPLHF. The CDR3 DNA sequence: TGCGCCAGCAGCCAAGAGGGGCGAGTTAGAAGGGGGCCACCCCTCCACTTT.

The chain uses TRBV10-3 and TRBJ1-1, with 8 bases matching TRBD1. Germline CDR1 reads ENHRY; CDR2 reads SYGVKD. Germline trimming cut 10 bases from V and 0 bases from J; bases unmatched to any gene: 4. The CDR3 sequence is 13 residues long. In DNA form, the CDR3 reads TGTGCCAATAGACAGGGGATGAACACTGAAGCTTTCTTT. Protein: CANRQGMNTEAFF.

This clonotype has only a few counts. The chain couples TRBV5-1 to TRBJ1-1; TRBD1 matches at 7 bases. Germline V gene data show CDR1 as SGHRS and CDR2 as YFSETQ. CDR3 length: 15 residues. Trimming took 1 base from V and 6 from J; bases not matched to a gene: 9. The CDR3 DNA follows: TGCGCCAGCAGCTTGATGGCAGGGGGTCCGGCTGAAGCTTTCTTT. This encodes CASSLMAGGPAEAFF.

This clonotype was picked up a small number of times. This chain connects TRBV7-2 to TRBJ2-1; the D gene is possibly TRBD2 (5 bases). Trimming stripped 5 bases from V and 10 bases from J, with 18 bases between. The CDR3 covers 14 residues. CDR1 is SGHTA and CDR2 is FQGNSA in the germline V gene. The CDR3 DNA is TGTGCCAGCAGCATAAGGCCCCGCGGAGGCGAGCAGTTCTTC. Its translation is CASSIRPRGGEQFF. Full variable domain (remainder filled in from reference TRBV7-2 and TRBJ2-1): GAGVSQSPSNKVTEKGKDVELRCDPISGHTALYWYRQSLGQGLEFLIYFQGNSAPDKSGLPSDRFSAERTGGSVSTLTIQRTQQEDSAVYLCASSIRPRGGEQFFGPGTRLTVL.

The chain combines TRBV4-1 with TRBJ1-2; 8 nucleotides align to TRBD1. CDR3 length: 17 amino acids. The trim removed 5 bases at V and 2 bases at J, leaving 13 bases unmatched. The germline CDR1 and CDR2 sequences are MGHRA and YSYEKL. CDR3 in amino acids: CASSEVWTGRKNYGYTF. The CDR3 nucleotides are TGCGCCAGCAGCGAAGTGTGGACAGGGAGGAAGAACTATGGCTACACCTTC.

This clonotype was observed a handful of times. The chain combines TRBV7-3 with TRBJ2-3, with D maybe TRBD1 (5 bases). Trimming took off 2 bases at V and 2 bases at J, with 14 bases between the two ends. Per germline, CDR1 SGHTA and CDR2 FQGTGA. The CDR3 runs to 16 residues. CDR3 DNA sequence: TGTGCCAGCAGCTTAGGGCAGGGCACATACACAGATACGCAGTATTTT. This sequence encodes CASSLGQGTYTDTQYF.

This sequence joins TRBV7-2 and TRBJ2-4, with D hard to call. The CDR3 totals 13 residues. CDR1 is SGHTA, CDR2 FQGNSA, per germline. V lost 8 bases and J 3 bases, leaving 11 bases between the germline ends. CDR3 DNA: TGTGCCAGCGGACCCTATGGCAAAAACATTCAGTACTTC. This sequence encodes CASGPYGKNIQYF. The full variable domain, its missing parts supplied by reference TRBV7-2 and TRBJ2-4, is GAGVSQSPSNKVTEKGKDVELRCDPISGHTALYWYRQSLGQGLEFLIYFQGNSAPDKSGLPSDRFSAERTGGSVSTLTIQRTQQEDSAVYLCASGPYGKNIQYFGAGTRLSVL.

The rearrangement joins TRBV27 to TRBJ2-3; TRBD1 agrees at 7 bases. The CDR3 runs 16 residues. Looked up from germline, CDR1 is MNHEY and CDR2 is SMNVEV (reference sequence). Trimming cost V 6 bases and J 1 base; bases outside gene matches: 10. As DNA, the CDR3 is TGTGCCAGCAGACGAGGGGGCTCATCGGGCACAGATACGCAGTATTTT. This sequence encodes CASRRGGSSGTDTQYF.

In its sample, this clonotype was seen a few times. V and J are TRBV29-1 and TRBJ2-3, with 9 bases fitting TRBD1. V lost 4 bases, J lost 2 bases, and 7 bases stayed unmatched. Looked up from germline, CDR1 is SQVTM and CDR2 is ANQGSEA. The CDR3 contains 15 residues. The CDR3 region is CSVGGTGSTTDTQYF. Here the CDR3 DNA reads TGCAGCGTTGGCGGGACAGGGAGCACCACAGATACGCAGTATTTT.